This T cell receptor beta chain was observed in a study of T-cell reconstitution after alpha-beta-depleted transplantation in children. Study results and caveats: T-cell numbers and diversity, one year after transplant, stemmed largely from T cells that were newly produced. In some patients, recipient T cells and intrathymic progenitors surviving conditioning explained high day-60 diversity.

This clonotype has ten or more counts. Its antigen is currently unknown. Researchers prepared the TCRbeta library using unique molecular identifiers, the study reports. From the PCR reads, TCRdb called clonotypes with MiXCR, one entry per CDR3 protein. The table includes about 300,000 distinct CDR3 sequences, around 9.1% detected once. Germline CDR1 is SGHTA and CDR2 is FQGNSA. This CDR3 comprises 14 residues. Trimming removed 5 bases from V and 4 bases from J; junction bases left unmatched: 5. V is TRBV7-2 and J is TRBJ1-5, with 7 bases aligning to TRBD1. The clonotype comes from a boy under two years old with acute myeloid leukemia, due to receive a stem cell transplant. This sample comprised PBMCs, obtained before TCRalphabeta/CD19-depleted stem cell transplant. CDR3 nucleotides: TGTGCCAGCAGCACTCAGACAGGGAATCAGCCCCAGCATTTT. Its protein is CASSTQTGNQPQHF. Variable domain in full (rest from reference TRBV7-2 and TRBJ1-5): GAGVSQSPSNKVTEKGKDVELRCDPISGHTALYWYRQSLGQGLEFLIYFQGNSAPDKSGLPSDRFSAERTGGSVSTLTIQRTQQEDSAVYLCASSTQTGNQPQHFGDGTRLSIL.